The 21 T cell receptor beta chains presented below share a single source sample, sequenced in a study of somatic mutations in cytotoxic T cells in rheumatoid arthritis. Sequencing used immunoSEQ multiplex PCR; TCRdb keeps in-frame clones, though not all of them. The table records 14,000 or so clones, roughly 82% of them present only once. Specimen: CD8+ T cells sorted from blood. All receptors come from an adult with rheumatoid arthritis.

This chain joins TRBV5-1 and TRBJ2-1; 8 positions agree with TRBD1. Germline CDR1 SGHRS, CDR2 YFSETQ. V trimming: 5 bases; J trimming: 4 bases; junction bases outside the gene matches: 11. CDR3 length: 16 residues. DNA of the CDR3: TGCGCCAGCAGACGGGGACAGGCACAGGGTTACAATGAGCAGTTCTTC. This encodes CASRRGQAQGYNEQFF.

The rearrangement links TRBV5-4 to TRBJ1-1; no firm D call. The CDR3 consists of 13 residues. In germline, CDR1 is SGHNT, CDR2 YYREEE (reference sequence). V was cut by 4 bases and J by 0 bases, with 7 bases left in between. For the CDR3, the DNA is TGTGCCAGCAGCCCCGGGTTGAACACTGAAGCTTTCTTT. Translating gives CASSPGLNTEAFF.

The chain uses TRBV6-5 and TRBJ2-1, with 9 bases identical to TRBD1. The V gene's germline CDR1 is MNHEY and CDR2 SVGAGI. The CDR3 extends over 13 amino acids. V lost 6 bases, J lost 15 bases, and 12 bases stayed unmatched. The CDR3 protein is CASRLGPGQGSFF. The CDR3 DNA follows: TGTGCCAGCAGACTCGGACCGGGACAGGGTTCGTTCTTC.

This clone was detected only a few times. The chain recombines TRBV5-1 with TRBJ2-3, with D tentatively TRBD2 (7 bases). Germline V gives CDR1 SGHRS, CDR2 YFSETQ. Deletions cut 2 bases from V and 3 bases from J, with 13 bases between. The CDR3 has 15 amino acids. The CDR3 DNA reads TGCGCCAGCAGCTTAGGGGGGGCTATAACAGATACGCAGTATTTT. This codes for CASSLGGAITDTQYF. Complete variable domain (other parts from reference TRBV5-1 and TRBJ2-3): KAGVTQTPRYLIKTRGQQVTLSCSPISGHRSVSWYQQTPGQGLQFLFEYFSETQRNKGNFPGRFSGRQFSNSRSEMNVSTLELGDSALYLCASSLGGAITDTQYFGPGTRLTVL.

The CDR3 loop is CASSFGSDRGYGYTF. In nucleotides, the CDR3 is TGTGCCAGCAGCTTCGGGTCCGACAGGGGGTATGGCTACACCTTC. The chain couples TRBV7-2 to TRBJ1-2; 9 positions match TRBD1. Germline CDR1 and CDR2: SGHTA and FQGNSA. V gave up 3 bases and J gave up 5 bases; unmatched junction bases: 7. The CDR3 spans 15 residues.

The chain links TRBV7-9 to TRBJ2-3; 10 positions match TRBD1. Trimming took 6 bases from V and 4 from J; bases not matched to a gene: 7. This CDR3 contains 15 residues. CDR1 and CDR2 (germline): SEHNR, FQNEAQ (reference sequence). CDR3 sequence reads: CASRPGQGISDTQYF. The CDR3 bases are TGTGCCAGCAGACCGGGACAGGGGATTTCAGATACGCAGTATTTT.

The chain links TRBV28 to TRBJ1-5; D is possibly TRBD1 (5 bases). The germline gives CDR1 MDHEN, CDR2 SYDVKM. The CDR3 consists of 15 residues. V was clipped by 6 bases and J by 4 bases, with 16 bases between them. This chain's CDR3 is CASRTGRVGNQPQHF. CDR3 bases: TGTGCCAGCAGAACGGGCAGGGTGGGGAATCAGCCCCAGCATTTT.

This sequence joins TRBV29-1 and TRBJ2-3; TRBD1 matches at 7 bases. The ends lost 6 bases at V and 1 base at J; junction bases unmatched: 4. Germline CDR1 and CDR2: SQVTM and ANQGSEA. CDR3 length: 13 residues. The CDR3 sequence: CSVGDSGTDTQYF. The CDR3 region has the DNA TGCAGCGTAGGGGACAGCGGCACAGATACGCAGTATTTT.

The J gene is TRBJ1-1, the V gene TRBV4-1; D not resolved. The CDR3 has 16 residues. Trimming removed 4 bases at V and 0 bases at J, with 15 bases between. Germline V CDR1 and CDR2: MGHRA, YSYEKL. CDR3 in DNA: TGCGCCAGCAGCCTCCTCCCCGGGCGGTTGAACACTGAAGCTTTCTTT. This gives the protein CASSLLPGRLNTEAFF.

This sequence joins TRBV28 and TRBJ2-7; 7 bases fit TRBD2. The CDR3 is 18 residues long. Losses at the gene ends were 3 bases for V and 0 bases for J; bases not matched to a gene: 14. CDR1 is MDHEN, CDR2 SYDVKM, per germline. DNA for the CDR3: TGTGCCAGCAGTTTCCCTCCCCCCACTAGCGACTTCTCCTACGAGCAGTACTTC. This encodes CASSFPPPTSDFSYEQYF.

The chain recombines TRBV25-1 with TRBJ1-5; TRBD1 agrees at 9 bases. This CDR3 spans 11 amino acids. Trimming removed 4 bases from V and 16 bases from J; junction bases left unmatched: 5. Germline V gene lookup returns CDR1 MGHDK and CDR2 SYGVNS. The CDR3 bases are TGTGCCAGCAGTGGGGGGACAGGGATTCATTTT. This sequence encodes CASSGGTGIHF.

This clone has just a few counts. CDR3 nucleotides: TGTGCCAGCAGGGATGGGGTTAACACCATATATTTT. It yields the protein CASRDGVNTIYF. The chain is built from TRBV2 and TRBJ1-3; D uncertain. This CDR3 is 12 amino acids long. Germline CDR1 reads SNHLY; CDR2 reads FYNNEI. Trimming left V 6 bases short and J 7 bases short, with 10 bases between.

The rearrangement links TRBV11-2 to TRBJ2-7; D is possibly TRBD2 (6 bases). The CDR3 is 17 amino acids. Germline CDR1 SGHAT, CDR2 FQNNGV. V lost 3 bases and J 4 bases, leaving 22 bases between the germline ends. CDR3 sequence reads: CASSFTWVGRGGYEQYF. The DNA of the CDR3 is TGTGCCAGCAGCTTTACTTGGGTCGGGAGAGGCGGGTACGAGCAGTACTTC.

This clone has just one count. Compared with germline, one end of the junction differs, possibly owing to a read error. The sample holds other DNA sequences that translate to the same CDR3. The genes are TRBV7-7 and TRBJ1-1; D unclear. Germline lookup yields CDR1 SSHAT and CDR2 FNYEAQ (reference sequence). There are 13 residues in the CDR3. The CDR3 protein is CASSLGLGTEAFF. Here the CDR3 DNA reads TGTGCCAGCAGTTTAGGCTTAGGCACTGAAGCTTTCTTT.

This clone was seen a few times. J is TRBJ2-7 and V is TRBV18, with D maybe TRBD1 (6 bases). CDR1 KGHSH and CDR2 LQKENI come from the germline V gene. This CDR3 is built from 14 residues. The V end lost 3 bases, the J end lost 6 bases, and 15 bases lay between the germline ends. CDR3 sequence: CASSPTGTLGEQYF. In nucleotides, the CDR3 is TGTGCCAGCTCACCGACCGGGACACTAGGCGAGCAGTACTTC.

The chain employs TRBV28 and TRBJ2-7; a possible D gene is TRBD1 (5 bases). V was trimmed by 3 bases and J by 3 bases, leaving 18 bases between them. The CDR3 contains 16 residues. Germline CDR1 reads MDHEN; CDR2 reads SYDVKM. The CDR3 reads CASSFLGVSPNYEQYF. CDR3 coding DNA: TGTGCCAGCAGTTTCCTAGGGGTCAGTCCTAACTACGAGCAGTACTTC.

The rearrangement joins TRBV7-2 to TRBJ1-4; 9 nucleotides line up with TRBD1. The length of the CDR3 is 15 residues. Germline V CDR1 and CDR2: SGHTA, FQGNSA. Unmatched junction bases numbered 9, after V lost 5 bases and J lost 8 bases. In DNA form, the CDR3 reads TGTGCCAGCAGCACCTTGACAGGGGGTGGCGAAAAACTGTTTTTT. Protein sequence: CASSTLTGGGEKLFF.

The rearrangement uses TRBV11-1 and TRBJ2-1; D not certain. The length of the CDR3 is 16 residues. CDR1 is SGHAT and CDR2 is FQDESV in the germline V gene (reference sequence). Trimming removed 1 base at V and 1 base at J, with 11 bases between. The CDR3 coding sequence is TGTGCCAGCAGCTTAGGACCCCACGGGTCCTACAATGAGCAGTTCTTC. Its protein product is CASSLGPHGSYNEQFF.

This clone was counted between two and nine times. The chain uses TRBV7-9 and TRBJ2-2, with D possibly TRBD2 on 6 matching bases. The CDR3 has 16 residues. V shed 2 bases and J shed 4 bases, with 14 bases lying between them. In germline, CDR1 is SEHNR, CDR2 FQNEAQ (reference sequence). The CDR3 region is CASSLPHTGGTGELFF. The CDR3 bases are TGTGCCAGCAGCTTACCCCACACCGGGGGCACCGGGGAGCTGTTTTTT. Together with reference TRBV7-9 and TRBJ2-2, the CDR3 gives the full variable domain: DTGVSQNPRHKITKRGQNVTFRCDPISEHNRLYWYRQTLGQGPEFLTYFQNEAQLEKSRLLSDRFSAERPKGSFSTLEIQRTEQGDSAMYLCASSLPHTGGTGELFFGEGSRLTVL.

This clone rates as medium-sized. The chain carries TRBV4-1 and TRBJ2-7; D unclear. The germline V and J ends were trimmed by 0 bases and 1 base, with 4 bases remaining between them. The CDR3 runs to 13 residues. The germline V gene encodes CDR1 MGHRA and CDR2 YSYEKL. The CDR3 protein is CASSQEASYEQYF. CDR3 sequence (DNA): TGCGCCAGCAGCCAAGAGGCGTCCTACGAGCAGTACTTC.

This sequence joins TRBV7-6 and TRBJ2-5; 8 nucleotides agree with TRBD1. The CDR3 has 13 residues. V was clipped by 6 bases and J by 5 bases; unmatched bases: 5. CDR1 is SGHVS and CDR2 is FNYEAQ in the germline V gene. Here the CDR3 reads CASRQGARETQYF. The CDR3 DNA sequence: TGTGCCAGCAGGCAGGGGGCGCGGGAGACCCAGTACTTC.